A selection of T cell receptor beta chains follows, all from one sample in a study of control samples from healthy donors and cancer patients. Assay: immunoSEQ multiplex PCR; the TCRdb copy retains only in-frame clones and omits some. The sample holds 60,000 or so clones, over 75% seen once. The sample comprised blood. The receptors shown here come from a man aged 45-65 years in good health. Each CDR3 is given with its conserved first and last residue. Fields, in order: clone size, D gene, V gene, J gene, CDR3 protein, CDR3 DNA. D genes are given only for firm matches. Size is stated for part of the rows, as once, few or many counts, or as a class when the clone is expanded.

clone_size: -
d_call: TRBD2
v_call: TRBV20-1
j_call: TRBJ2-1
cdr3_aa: CSASAHGELAALRGWKFF
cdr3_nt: TGCAGTGCTAGTGCCCACGGAGAACTAGCGGCCCTGCGGGGGTGGAAGTTCTTC

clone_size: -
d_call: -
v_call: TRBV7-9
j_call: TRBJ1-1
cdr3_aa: CASSSQGKNTEAFF
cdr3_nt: TGTGCCAGCAGCTCACAGGGTAAGAACACTGAAGCTTTCTTT

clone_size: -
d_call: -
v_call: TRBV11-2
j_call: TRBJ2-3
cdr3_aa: CASSLDEGASTDTQYF
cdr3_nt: TGTGCCAGCAGCTTAGATGAAGGAGCGAGCACAGATACGCAGTATTTT

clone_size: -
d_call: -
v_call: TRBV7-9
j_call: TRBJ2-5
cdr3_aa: CASSLNTGRETQYF
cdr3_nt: TGTGCCAGCAGCTTAAATACGGGGCGCGAGACCCAGTACTTC

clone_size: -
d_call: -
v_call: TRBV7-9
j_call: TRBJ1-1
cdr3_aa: CASSFGRGPTEAFF
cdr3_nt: TGTGCCAGCAGCTTTGGCCGGGGCCCCACTGAAGCTTTCTTT

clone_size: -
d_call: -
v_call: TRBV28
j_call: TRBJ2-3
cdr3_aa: CASSSSITTDTQYF
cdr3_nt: TGTGCCAGCAGTTCTAGTATAACAACAGATACGCAGTATTTT

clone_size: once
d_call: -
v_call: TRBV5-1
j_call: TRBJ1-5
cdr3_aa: CASSLGAGGQPQHF
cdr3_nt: TGCGCCAGCAGCTTGGGAGCAGGCGGTCAGCCCCAGCATTTT

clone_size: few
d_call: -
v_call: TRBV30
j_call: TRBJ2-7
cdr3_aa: CAWRPSELYYEQYF
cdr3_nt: TGTGCCTGGAGACCTAGCGAGTTATACTACGAGCAGTACTTC

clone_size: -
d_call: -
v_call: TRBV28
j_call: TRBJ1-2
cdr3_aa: CASTMRGNYGYTF
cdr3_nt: TGTGCCAGCACCATGAGGGGGAACTATGGCTACACCTTC

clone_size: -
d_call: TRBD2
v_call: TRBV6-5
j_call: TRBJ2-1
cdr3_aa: CASSSLGAGGVHEQFF
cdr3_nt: TGTGCCAGCAGTTCCCTGGGCGCGGGAGGGGTCCATGAGCAGTTCTTC

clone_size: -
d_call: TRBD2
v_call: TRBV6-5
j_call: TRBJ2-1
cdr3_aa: CASRGLASHNEQFF
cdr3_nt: TGTGCCAGCAGGGGACTAGCGAGCCACAATGAGCAGTTCTTC

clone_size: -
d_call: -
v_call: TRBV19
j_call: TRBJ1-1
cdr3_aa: CASKWGGPMNTEAFF
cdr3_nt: TGTGCCAGTAAGTGGGGGGGGCCCATGAACACTGAAGCTTTCTTT

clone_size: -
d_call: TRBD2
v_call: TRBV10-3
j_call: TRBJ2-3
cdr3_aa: CATMGGDMADTQYF
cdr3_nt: TGTGCCACCATGGGGGGGGATATGGCAGATACGCAGTATTTT

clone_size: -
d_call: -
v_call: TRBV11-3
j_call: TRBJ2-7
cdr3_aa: CASSSGDSYEQYF
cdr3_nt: TGTGCCAGCAGCTCAGGAGACAGCTACGAGCAGTACTTC

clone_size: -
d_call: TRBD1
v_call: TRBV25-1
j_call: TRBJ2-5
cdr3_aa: CASSDPTGTQETQYF
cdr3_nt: TGTGCCAGCAGTGATCCGACAGGGACCCAAGAGACCCAGTACTTC

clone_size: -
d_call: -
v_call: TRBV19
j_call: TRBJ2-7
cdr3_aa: CASSPTAVSYEQYF
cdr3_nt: TGTGCCAGTAGTCCAACGGCGGTTTCCTACGAGCAGTACTTC

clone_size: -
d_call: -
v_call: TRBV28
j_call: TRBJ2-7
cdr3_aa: CATSWGRGRGEGRWYEQYF
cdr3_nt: TGTGCCACTAGTTGGGGGCGGGGGAGAGGGGAGGGCCGTTGGTACGAGCAGTACTTC

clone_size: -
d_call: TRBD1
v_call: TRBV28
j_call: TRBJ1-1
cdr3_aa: CASSLFGWDRSLSTEAFF
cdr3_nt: TGTGCCAGCAGTTTGTTTGGGTGGGACAGGTCTCTTTCCACTGAAGCTTTCTTT

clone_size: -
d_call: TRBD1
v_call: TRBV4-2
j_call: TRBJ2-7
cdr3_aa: CASSQGQGFSYEQYF
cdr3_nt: TGTGCCAGCAGCCAGGGACAGGGCTTCTCCTACGAGCAGTACTTC

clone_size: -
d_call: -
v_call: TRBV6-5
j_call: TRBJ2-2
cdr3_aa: CASRTGTNTGELFF
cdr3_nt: TGTGCCAGCCGGACGGGCACGAACACCGGGGAGCTGTTTTTT

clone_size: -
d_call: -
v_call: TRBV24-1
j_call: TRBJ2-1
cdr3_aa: CATSGLDSYNEQFF
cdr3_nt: TGTGCCACCAGTGGGCTAGACTCCTACAATGAGCAGTTCTTC

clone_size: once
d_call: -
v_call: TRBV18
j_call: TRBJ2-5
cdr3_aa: CASSPPVTDQETQYF
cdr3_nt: TGTGCCAGCTCACCACCAGTTACAGACCAAGAGACCCAGTACTTC

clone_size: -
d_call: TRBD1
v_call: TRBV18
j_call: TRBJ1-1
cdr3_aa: CASSPGTGGSEAFF
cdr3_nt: TGTGCCAGCTCACCCGGGACAGGGGGTTCTGAAGCTTTCTTT

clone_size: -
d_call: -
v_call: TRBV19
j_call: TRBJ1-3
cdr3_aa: CASSMEGGQGALSGNTIYF
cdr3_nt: TGTGCCAGTAGTATGGAAGGGGGACAAGGGGCCCTCTCTGGAAACACCATATATTTT

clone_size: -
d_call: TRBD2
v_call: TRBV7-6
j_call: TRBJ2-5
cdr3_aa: CASSLPTSGSRETQYF
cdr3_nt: TGTGCCAGCAGCTTGCCGACTAGCGGGAGCCGTGAGACCCAGTACTTC

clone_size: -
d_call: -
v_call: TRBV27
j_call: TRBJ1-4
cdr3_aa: CASLQNEKLFF
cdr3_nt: TGTGCCAGTCTACAAAATGAAAAACTGTTTTTT

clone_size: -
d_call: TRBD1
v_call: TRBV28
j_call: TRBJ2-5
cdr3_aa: CASSFIQGVQETQYF
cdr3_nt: TGTGCCAGCAGTTTCATTCAGGGGGTCCAAGAGACCCAGTACTTC

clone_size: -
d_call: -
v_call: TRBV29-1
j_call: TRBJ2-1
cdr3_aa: CSVEIYGNSYNEQFF
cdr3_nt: TGCAGCGTTGAAATTTACGGAAACTCCTACAATGAGCAGTTCTTC

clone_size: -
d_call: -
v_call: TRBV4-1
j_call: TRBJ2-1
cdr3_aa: CASSQEGSAASYNEQFF
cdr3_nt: TGCGCCAGCAGCCAAGAAGGATCGGCGGCCTCCTACAATGAGCAGTTCTTC

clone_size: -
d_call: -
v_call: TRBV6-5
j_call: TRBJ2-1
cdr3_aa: CACGPRYNEQFF
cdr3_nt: TGTGCCTGTGGGCCTAGGTACAATGAGCAGTTCTTC

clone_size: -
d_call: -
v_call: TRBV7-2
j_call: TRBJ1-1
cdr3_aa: CASSPRGMNTEAFF
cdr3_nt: TGTGCCAGCTCCCCAAGGGGGATGAACACTGAAGCTTTCTTT

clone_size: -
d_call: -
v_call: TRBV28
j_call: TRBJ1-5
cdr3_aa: CASSLGSGQPQHF
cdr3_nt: TGTGCCAGCAGTTTGGGGTCCGGGCAGCCCCAGCATTTT

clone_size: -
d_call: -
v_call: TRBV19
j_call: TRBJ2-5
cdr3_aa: CASSAQGPPRETQYF
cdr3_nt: TGTGCCAGTAGTGCCCAAGGGCCGCCAAGAGAGACCCAGTACTTC

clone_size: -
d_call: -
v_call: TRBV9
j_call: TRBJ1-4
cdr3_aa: CASSTYPQGDAEKLFF
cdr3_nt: TGTGCCAGCAGCACCTATCCACAGGGAGACGCTGAAAAACTGTTTTTT

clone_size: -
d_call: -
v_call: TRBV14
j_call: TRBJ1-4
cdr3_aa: CASSQEPTGGIFEKLFF
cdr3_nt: TGTGCCAGCAGCCAAGAGCCAACCGGGGGCATTTTTGAAAAACTGTTTTTT

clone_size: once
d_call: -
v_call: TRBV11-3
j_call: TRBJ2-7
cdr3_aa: CASSLAGGDYEQYF
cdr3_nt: TGTGCCAGCAGCTTAGCAGGGGGGGACTACGAGCAGTACTTC

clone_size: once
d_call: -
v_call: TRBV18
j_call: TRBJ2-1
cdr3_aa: CASSPPGAYSSYNEQFF
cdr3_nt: TGTGCCAGCTCACCTCCAGGGGCCTATAGCTCCTACAATGAGCAGTTCTTC

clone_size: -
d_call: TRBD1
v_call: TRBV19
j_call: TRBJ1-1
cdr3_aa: CASRDRRNTEAFF
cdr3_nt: TGTGCCAGTAGGGACAGGCGGAACACTGAAGCTTTCTTT

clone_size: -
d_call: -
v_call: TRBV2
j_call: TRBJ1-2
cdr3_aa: CASSEGRVGYTF
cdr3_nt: TGTGCCAGCAGTGAAGGACGGGTCGGCTACACCTTC

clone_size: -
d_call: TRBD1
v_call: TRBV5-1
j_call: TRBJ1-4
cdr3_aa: CASSRSGTGSEKLFF
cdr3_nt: TGCGCCAGCAGCCGGTCCGGGACAGGGAGTGAAAAACTGTTTTTT

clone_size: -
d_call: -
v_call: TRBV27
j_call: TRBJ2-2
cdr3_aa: CASSPGRTAGELFF
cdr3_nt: TGTGCCAGCAGTCCCGGACGGACGGCCGGGGAGCTGTTTTTT

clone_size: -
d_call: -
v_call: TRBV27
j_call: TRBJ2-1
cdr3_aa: CASSTPLGGYNEQFF
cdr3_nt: TGTGCCAGCAGCACCCCCTTGGGGGGCTACAATGAGCAGTTCTTC

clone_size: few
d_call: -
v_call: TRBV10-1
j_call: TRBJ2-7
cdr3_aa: CARTSPGDDFYEQYF
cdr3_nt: TGCGCCAGAACCTCGCCGGGGGACGATTTCTACGAGCAGTACTTC

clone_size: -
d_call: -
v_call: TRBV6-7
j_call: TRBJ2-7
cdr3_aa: CASSYSQRGTESYEQYF
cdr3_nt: TGTGCCAGCAGTTACTCGCAGCGGGGGACAGAGTCCTACGAGCAGTACTTC

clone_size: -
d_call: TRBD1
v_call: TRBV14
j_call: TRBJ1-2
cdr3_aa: CASSQDRGYGYTF
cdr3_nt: TGTGCCAGCAGTCAGGACAGGGGGTATGGCTACACCTTC

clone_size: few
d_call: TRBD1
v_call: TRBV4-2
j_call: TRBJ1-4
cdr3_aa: CASSQDRGQKLFF
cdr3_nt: TGTGCCAGCAGCCAGGACAGGGGCCAAAAACTGTTTTTT

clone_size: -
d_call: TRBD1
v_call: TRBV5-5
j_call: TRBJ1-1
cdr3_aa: CASSLAGTGSNTEAFF
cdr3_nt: TGTGCCAGCAGCTTGGCGGGGACAGGGTCGAACACTGAAGCTTTCTTT

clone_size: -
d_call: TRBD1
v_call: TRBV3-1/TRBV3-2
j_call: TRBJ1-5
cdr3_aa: CASSQGQGAHQPQHF
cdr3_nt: TGTGCCAGCAGCCAGGGACAGGGGGCGCATCAGCCCCAGCATTTT

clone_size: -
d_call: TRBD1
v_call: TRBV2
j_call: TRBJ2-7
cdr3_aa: CASFRDRVYEQYF
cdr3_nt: TGTGCCAGCTTCCGGGACAGGGTCTACGAACAGTACTTC

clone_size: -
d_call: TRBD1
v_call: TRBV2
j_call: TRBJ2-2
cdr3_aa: CASSEARGIGELFF
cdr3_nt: TGTGCCAGCAGTGAAGCCAGGGGGATCGGGGAGCTGTTTTTT

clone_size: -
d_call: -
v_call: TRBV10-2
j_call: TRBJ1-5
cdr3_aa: CASSESYRVVGLGDQPQHF
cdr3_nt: TGCGCCAGCAGTGAGTCGTACAGGGTAGTAGGTTTGGGCGATCAGCCCCAGCATTTT

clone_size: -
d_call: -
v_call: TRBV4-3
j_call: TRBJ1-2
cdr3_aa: CASSQETRGTGYTF
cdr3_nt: TGCGCCAGCAGCCAAGAAACCCGGGGGACCGGCTACACCTTC

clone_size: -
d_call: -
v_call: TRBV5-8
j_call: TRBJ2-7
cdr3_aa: CASSKPGTDYEQYF
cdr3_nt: TGTGCCAGCAGCAAACCCGGGACGGATTACGAGCAGTACTTC

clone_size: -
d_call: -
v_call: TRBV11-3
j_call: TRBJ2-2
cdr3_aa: CASSREVGDRDNTGELFF
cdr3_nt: TGTGCCAGCAGCCGGGAGGTAGGCGACAGGGATAACACCGGGGAGCTGTTTTTT